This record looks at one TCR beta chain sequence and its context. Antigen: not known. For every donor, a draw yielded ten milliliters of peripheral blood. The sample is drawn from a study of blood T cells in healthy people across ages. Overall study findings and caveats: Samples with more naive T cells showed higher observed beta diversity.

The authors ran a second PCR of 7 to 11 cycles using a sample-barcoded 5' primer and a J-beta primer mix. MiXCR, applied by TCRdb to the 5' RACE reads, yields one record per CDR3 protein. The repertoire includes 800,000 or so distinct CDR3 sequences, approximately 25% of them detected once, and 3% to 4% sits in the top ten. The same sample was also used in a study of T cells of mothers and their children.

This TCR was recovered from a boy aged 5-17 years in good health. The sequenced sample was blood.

The CDR3 DNA sequence: TGCGCCAGCAGCTTCAAGGGGGAGCGGCACCCTAAAAGCAATGAGCAGTTCTTC. Translating it yields CASSFKGERHPKSNEQFF. The V call is TRBV5-1, the J call TRBJ2-1; possibly TRBD1 for D (6 bases). CDR3 length equals 18 residues. The V end lost 2 bases, the J end lost 6 bases, and 24 bases lay between the germline ends. Germline-derived CDR1 and CDR2 are SGHRS and YFSETQ.